The following is a T cell receptor (beta chain) sequence with its context. The data were taken from a study of blood T cell repertoires in COVID-19. This CDR3 contains 14 residues. Looked up from germline, CDR1 is PRHDT and CDR2 is FYEKMQ (reference sequence). Between the trimmed V and J ends, which lost 1 base and 0 bases, there was a span of 6 bases. The repertoire was sequenced with immunoSEQ multiplex PCR; TCRdb's copy has only in-frame clones and lacks some. Of roughly 250,000 clones listed, 88% are singletons. Sequencing used peripheral blood. The rearrangement uses TRBV13 and TRBJ1-2, with D hard to call. The receptor comes from a woman aged 40 to 50 who had recovered from COVID-19. The CDR3 nucleotides are TGTGCCAGCAGCTTAGTGGCAACTAACTATGGCTACACCTTC. Its translation: CASSLVATNYGYTF.